The 9 T cell receptor beta chains below were found in one sample sequenced in a study of blood T cell repertoires in COVID-19. Generated by immunoSEQ multiplex PCR, the TCRdb table keeps only in-frame clones and is missing some. This sample has tens of thousands of clones, with 65% to 90% found just once. Sample: peripheral blood. The receptors here all came from a human donor in a cohort sampled during active COVID-19.

The chain combines TRBV7-2 with TRBJ2-1; TRBD2 aligns across 12 bases. The V gene's germline CDR1 is SGHTA and CDR2 FQGNSA. With 5 bases clipped from V and 7 bases from J, the junction kept 9 bases outside the gene matches. The CDR3 has 16 amino acids. Here the CDR3 DNA reads TGTGCCAGCAGCGCAGGGACTAGCGGGTCTCGGAATGAGCAGTTCTTC. Translation: CASSAGTSGSRNEQFF.

The V gene is TRBV6-1, the J gene TRBJ1-2; D is uncertain. The V and J ends lost 3 bases and 3 bases respectively, with 14 bases between them. This CDR3 spans 15 amino acids. CDR1 is MNHNS and CDR2 is SASEGT in the germline V gene. CDR3 sequence reads: CASSEPRFTYYGYTF. DNA of the CDR3: TGTGCCAGCAGTGAGCCCAGGTTCACTTACTATGGCTACACCTTC.

The V call is TRBV7-2, the J call TRBJ2-7; TRBD2 might be the D (6 bases). This CDR3 contains 14 residues. V was trimmed by 6 bases and J by 2 bases, leaving 14 bases between them. Germline CDR1 reads SGHTA; CDR2 reads FQGNSA. CDR3 sequence: CASSGDSWAYEQYF. CDR3 coding DNA: TGTGCCAGCAGTGGGGACTCGTGGGCCTACGAGCAGTACTTC.

This clone was counted between two and nine times. DNA for the CDR3: TGTGCCACCTCACGTGCAGGTTACGAGCAGTACTTC. This codes for CATSRAGYEQYF. This sequence joins TRBV19 and TRBJ2-7; D is undetermined. CDR1 and CDR2 (germline): LNHDA, SQIVND (reference sequence). The V gene lost 10 bases and the J gene lost 4 bases, with 14 bases spanning the gap. The CDR3 runs to 12 residues.

The chain uses TRBV28 and TRBJ1-5; 9 bases agree with TRBD1. V shed 6 bases, J shed 7 bases, and the junction held 13 bases outside the gene matches. The CDR3 is 16 amino acids. Germline V gene sequence: CDR1 MDHEN, CDR2 SYDVKM. As DNA, the CDR3 is TGTGCCAGCAGGACAAACAGGGGGCGCTGGCAGCAGCCCCAGCATTTT. Its translation is CASRTNRGRWQQPQHF.

This clone was recorded a few times. Other nucleotide sequences from this sample produce the same CDR3. The chain couples TRBV7-9 to TRBJ2-5, with D unclear. Germline CDR1 SEHNR, CDR2 FQNEAQ (reference sequence). This CDR3 contains 12 residues. The germline V and J ends were trimmed by 1 base and 5 bases, with 5 bases remaining between them. The CDR3, as DNA: TGTGCCAGCAGCTTAGTACGGGAGACCCAGTACTTC. Amino acids: CASSLVRETQYF.

V usage is TRBV19 and J usage is TRBJ2-1, with 8 bases identical to TRBD1. Germline loops: CDR1 LNHDA, CDR2 SQIVND (reference sequence). This CDR3 has 13 amino acids. V shed 5 bases, J shed 7 bases, and the junction held 4 bases outside the gene matches. The CDR3 bases are TGTGCCAGTAGTCTCACAGGGGGGAATGAGCAGTTCTTC. This gives the protein CASSLTGGNEQFF. Together with reference TRBV19 and TRBJ2-1, the CDR3 gives the full variable domain: DGGITQSPKYLFRKEGQNVTLSCEQNLNHDAMYWYRQDPGQGLRLIYYSQIVNDFQKGDIAEGYSVSREKKESFPLTVTSAQKNPTAFYLCASSLTGGNEQFFGPGTRLTVL.

The chain recombines TRBV7-9 with TRBJ1-5, with D perhaps matching TRBD1 (5 bases). Germline assignment: CDR1 SEHNR and CDR2 FQNEAQ (reference sequence). The CDR3 length is 16 residues. V was trimmed by 5 bases and J by 3 bases, leaving 17 bases between them. The chain's CDR3 is CASSPLWAGPNQPQHF. The CDR3 DNA follows: TGTGCCAGCAGCCCCCTGTGGGCGGGGCCCAATCAGCCCCAGCATTTT.

The chain is built from TRBV5-1 and TRBJ2-7; 12 bases line up with TRBD2. Trimming cost V 0 bases and J 2 bases; bases outside gene matches: 6. Germline V lookup: CDR1 SGHRS, CDR2 YFSETQ. This CDR3 comprises 17 residues. The CDR3 is CASSLVWTSGVTYEQYF. The CDR3 nucleotides are TGCGCCAGCAGCTTGGTCTGGACTAGCGGGGTTACCTACGAGCAGTACTTC. The full variable domain, its missing parts supplied by reference TRBV5-1 and TRBJ2-7, is KAGVTQTPRYLIKTRGQQVTLSCSPISGHRSVSWYQQTPGQGLQFLFEYFSETQRNKGNFPGRFSGRQFSNSRSEMNVSTLELGDSALYLCASSLVWTSGVTYEQYFGPGTRLTVT.